The clone carrying this TCR beta chain appeared many times. To make TCR beta libraries, researchers used iRepertoire HTBI primers and Arm-PCR of CDR3 regions. TCRdb re-called the multiplex PCR reads through MiXCR, storing one row per CDR3 protein. Of about 610,000 distinct CDR3 sequences in the sample, about 16% were seen once. The data were taken from a study of regulatory T cells in long-lasting Graves disease. Time point meaning: newly diagnosed GD, antithyroid drugs for less than 3 months. PBMC-extracted RNA yielded the TCR library. The CDR3 is 14 residues long. The V gene lost 6 bases and the J gene lost 6 bases, with 19 bases spanning the gap. Germline V gives CDR1 SGHRS, CDR2 YFSETQ. Another study also made use of these data, one on T cells in Graves' hyperthyroidism and ophthalmopathy.

This receptor was identified in a man aged 18 to 30 with Graves disease. The chain carries TRBV5-1 and TRBJ2-7; D uncertain. This sample comprised peripheral blood mononuclear cells (PBMCs), obtained at new diagnosis, from a patient treated with antithyroid drugs. The CDR3 sequence: CASTSETGFLEQYF. The DNA for the CDR3 is TGCGCCAGCACGTCTGAAACGGGTTTCCTCGAGCAGTACTTC.